Shown below are 5 T cell receptor beta chains from a single sample sequenced in a study of T cell repertoires in cytomegalovirus infection. One entry per CDR3 protein, called by TCRdb with MiXCR from the reads. The sample has 360,000 or so distinct CDR3 sequences; approximately 30% are singletons. Which antigens these TCRs recognize remains unknown. The sequencing used cultured PBMCs, collected from culture after CMV antigen stimulation. The receptors come from a human donor in good health (CMV status not recorded). Some clones in this sample may be carry-over from other donors' samples.

V is TRBV6-6 and J is TRBJ2-5; TRBD1 matches at 9 bases. Germline CDR1 and CDR2: MNHNY and SVGAGI (reference sequence). This CDR3 contains 18 residues. V was clipped by 6 bases and J by 0 bases; unmatched bases: 14. In DNA form, the CDR3 reads TGTGCCAGCAGGCCGGGACAGGGTGTTTTGGAGTACCAAGAGACCCAGTACTTC. It encodes CASRPGQGVLEYQETQYF.

The CDR3 loop reads CSARYGPNTEAFF. As DNA, the CDR3 is TGCAGTGCTAGATACGGCCCGAACACTGAAGCTTTCTTT. V gene TRBV20-1 combines with J gene TRBJ1-1; unclear D gene. V lost 2 bases and J 1 base, leaving 8 bases between the germline ends. In germline, CDR1 is DFQATT, CDR2 SNEGSKA (reference sequence). The CDR3 is 13 residues long.

This clonotype was found many times. This chain links TRBV19 with TRBJ1-5; 8 nucleotides line up with TRBD1. Germline V lookup: CDR1 LNHDA, CDR2 SQIVND (reference sequence). The length of the CDR3 is 13 residues. Trimming removed 6 bases from V and 4 bases from J; junction bases left unmatched: 2. Here the CDR3 DNA reads TGTGCCAGTAGGGACAGGGCGAATCAGCCCCAGCATTTT. Amino acids: CASRDRANQPQHF.

This sequence joins TRBV7-2 and TRBJ2-1; 9 bases fit TRBD2. Per the germline V gene, CDR1 is SGHTA and CDR2 is FQGNSA. The CDR3 has 18 residues. V trimming: 2 bases; J trimming: 5 bases; junction bases outside the gene matches: 13. For the CDR3, the DNA is TGTGCCAGCAGCTTATTGCTCCTGAGCGGGAGGAGGGACAATGAGCAGTTCTTC. Protein product: CASSLLLLSGRRDNEQFF.

This clonotype appeared a few times. The V call is TRBV18, the J call TRBJ2-1, with D unresolved. The germline V gene encodes CDR1 KGHSH and CDR2 LQKENI. V was clipped by 4 bases and J by 9 bases, with 10 bases between them. The CDR3 has 12 amino acids. The CDR3: CASSLPSGEQFF. The CDR3 DNA follows: TGTGCCAGCTCACTCCCGTCAGGTGAGCAGTTCTTC.